This T cell receptor beta chain was identified in a study of response to subunit inactivated influenza vaccine. General study findings and limits: It was suggested by the authors that few new T cells are recruited by each seasonal influenza vaccination.

A single record per CDR3 protein comes from TCRdb applying MiXCR to the RT-PCR reads. The table shows about 530,000 distinct CDR3 sequences, with 12% occurring only once. The table lists this clonotype with a few counts. Its specificity is not known. CDR1 is MNHEY and CDR2 is SVGAGI in the germline V gene. The CDR3 loop spans 13 amino acids. V dropped 2 bases and J dropped 4 bases, with 9 bases sitting between them. This TCR was recovered from a man in his fifties or sixties who received an inactivated influenza vaccine. Here the sequenced sample was PBMCs from blood, taken on the day of vaccination. The rearrangement uses TRBV6-5 and TRBJ2-7; no clear D gene. As DNA, the CDR3 is TGTGCCAGCAGTTACACGTGGGGTTACGAGCAGTACTTC. Translating it yields CASSYTWGYEQYF.